The clone carrying this T cell receptor beta chain is a singleton in its sample. This entry belongs to a study of blood T cells in healthy people across ages. Through a sample-barcoded 5' primer and a J-beta primer mix, a second PCR was run for about 6 to 11 cycles. Sequencing recovered at least 3 million CDR3-containing paired-end reads from each sample. Via MiXCR, TCRdb re-called the 5' RACE reads, giving one row per CDR3 protein. The sample carries more than 700,000 distinct CDR3 sequences, about half recorded once. Trimming cost V 3 bases and J 9 bases, with 12 bases left between them. The CDR3 runs to 13 residues.

The chain couples TRBV12-3 or TRBV12-4 to TRBJ2-1; a possible D gene is TRBD2 (6 bases). Sequencing was done on a sample of blood. This TCR was recovered from a man older than 75 in good health. The CDR3, as DNA: TGTGCCAGCAGTTTTTCGGGGAGGAGTGAGCAGTTCTTC. It is translated as CASSFSGRSEQFF.